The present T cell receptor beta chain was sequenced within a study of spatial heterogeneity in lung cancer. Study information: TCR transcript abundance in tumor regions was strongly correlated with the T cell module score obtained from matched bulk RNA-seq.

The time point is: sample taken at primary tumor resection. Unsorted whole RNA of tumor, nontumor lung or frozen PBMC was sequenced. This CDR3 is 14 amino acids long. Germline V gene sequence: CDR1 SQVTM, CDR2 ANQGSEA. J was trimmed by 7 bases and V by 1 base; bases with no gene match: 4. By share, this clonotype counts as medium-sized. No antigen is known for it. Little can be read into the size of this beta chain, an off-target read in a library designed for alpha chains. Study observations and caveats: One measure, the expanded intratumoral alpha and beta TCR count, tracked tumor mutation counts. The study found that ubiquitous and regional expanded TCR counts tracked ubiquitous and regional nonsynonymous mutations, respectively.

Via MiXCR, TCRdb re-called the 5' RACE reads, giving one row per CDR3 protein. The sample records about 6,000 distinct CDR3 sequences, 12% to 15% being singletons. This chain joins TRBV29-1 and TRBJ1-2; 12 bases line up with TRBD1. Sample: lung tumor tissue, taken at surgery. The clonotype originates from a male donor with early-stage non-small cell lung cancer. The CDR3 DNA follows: TGCAGCGTTGAAGGCGGGACAGGGGGCGTTGGCTACACCTTC. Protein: CSVEGGTGGVGYTF.